A selection of T cell receptor beta chains follows, all from one sample in a study of blood T cells in healthy people across ages. TCRdb called the 5' RACE reads again in MiXCR, with one record for every CDR3 protein. The profile covers 2 million or so distinct CDR3 sequences, with roughly 50% appearing a single time and more than 2% taken by the ten largest. The specimen sequenced was blood. All receptors come from a middle-aged woman in good health. The CDR3 runs from the conserved cysteine through the conserved F or W. The D gene is left open where the match is weak. The listing skips clone size in some rows; elsewhere it reads once, few, many or a size class.

D	J	V	size	DNA	CDR3
.	TRBJ1-2	TRBV6-2/TRBV6-3	.	TGTGCCAGCAGTTACACTCTCAGTTCTAACTATGGCTACACCTTC	CASSYTLSSNYGYTF
TRBD2	TRBJ2-7	TRBV15	.	TGTGCCCGACTAGCGGGGGAAATCTACGAGCAGTACTTC	CARLAGEIYEQYF
.	TRBJ2-3	TRBV20-1	few	TGCAGTGCAGGGGACGGGTCCACAGATACGCAGTATTTT	CSAGDGSTDTQYF
.	TRBJ2-3	TRBV9	.	TGTGCCAGCAGCGTATATGGGGGGGGCCAAGATACGCAGTATTTT	CASSVYGGGQDTQYF
.	TRBJ1-1	TRBV29-1	.	TGCAGCGTTGGTCCCGGGGACACTGAAGCTTTCTTT	CSVGPGDTEAFF
.	TRBJ2-7	TRBV6-2/TRBV6-3	few	TGTGCCAGCAGTTTCAGTCCAGACCCGCAGTACTTC	CASSFSPDPQYF
.	TRBJ2-7	TRBV13	.	TGTGCCAGCAGCTCCTCGCTGGGGGAAAACAACTACGAGCAGTACTTC	CASSSSLGENNYEQYF
.	TRBJ2-5	TRBV20-1	.	TGCAGTGCTAGGGACAGCGCGAGACTCCAAGAGACCCAGTACTTC	CSARDSARLQETQYF
TRBD2	TRBJ2-7	TRBV20-1	.	TGCAGTGCTAGTGTCGGGGGGGCCGTAATGAGCGAGCAGTACTTC	CSASVGGAVMSEQYF
.	TRBJ2-1	TRBV27	few	TGTGCCAGCAGTTTCGGGACCCAGAGCTCCTACAATGAGCAGTTCTTC	CASSFGTQSSYNEQFF
.	TRBJ2-6	TRBV6-5	few	TGTGCCAGCAGTTACTGGATGGGCTCTGGGGCCAACGTCCTGACTTTC	CASSYWMGSGANVLTF
.	TRBJ1-3	TRBV6-5	.	TGTGCCAGCAGCCCCAGTGGAACTGGAAACACCATATATTTT	CASSPSGTGNTIYF
TRBD2	TRBJ2-5	TRBV5-1	few	TGCGCCAGCAGCTTGGCCGGGGGTAGCGGGGCGACCAATATGAGGACCCAGTACTTC	CASSLAGGSGATNMRTQYF
.	TRBJ2-1	TRBV4-2	.	TGTGCCAGCAGCCAAGCTACGGGGATCCTAAGTGATGAGCAGTTCTTC	CASSQATGILSDEQFF
.	TRBJ2-7	TRBV6-2/TRBV6-3	.	TGTGCCAGCGAGACCGACTCCTACGAGCAGTACTTC	CASETDSYEQYF
TRBD1	TRBJ2-1	TRBV28	once	TGTGCCAGCAGCCTCTACAGGGGGCGCCCCGGAAGGGAGACCCAGTTCTTC	CASSLYRGRPGRETQFF
TRBD2	TRBJ2-3	TRBV5-1	.	TGCGCCAGCAGCTTGGCCTTCGGGGGGAGCCCAGATACGCAGTATTTT	CASSLAFGGSPDTQYF
TRBD2	TRBJ2-1	TRBV10-3	few	TGTGCCATCAGTGCGTTAGATAGCGGGGGAGACAATGAGCAGTTCTTC	CAISALDSGGDNEQFF
.	TRBJ2-3	TRBV6-5	few	TGTGCCAGCACCCTTCAGGGAACAGATACGCAGTATTTT	CASTLQGTDTQYF
.	TRBJ2-1	TRBV3-1	.	TGTGCCAGCAGCCAAGGCAGGGGCGAAAACAATGAGCAGTTCTTC	CASSQGRGENNEQFF
TRBD1	TRBJ2-1	TRBV6-2/TRBV6-3	.	TGTGCCAGCATCTCACCGGGACAGTCCTACAATGAGCAGTTCTTC	CASISPGQSYNEQFF
.	TRBJ1-2	TRBV7-2	.	TGTGCCAGCAGCTTCTACAGGATAGCTAACTATGGCTACACCTTC	CASSFYRIANYGYTF
TRBD2	TRBJ2-1	TRBV28	few	TGTGCCAGCTTAGGGGCTAGCGGGGGGTCAGGTACCAATGAGCAGTTCTTC	CASLGASGGSGTNEQFF
TRBD2	TRBJ2-3	TRBV20-1	.	TGCAGCACGGGGGGAGGGGCCCTAGGAGATACGCAGTATTTT	CSTGGGALGDTQYF
.	TRBJ1-2	TRBV27	.	TGTGCCAGCAGTTCACTCGCCGCCGGGAGCCTCGGGAGTGGCTACACCTTC	CASSSLAAGSLGSGYTF
TRBD1	TRBJ2-7	TRBV7-2	.	TGTGCCAGCTCAACCGGGACAGGGGGTAGGGAGCAGTACTTC	CASSTGTGGREQYF
.	TRBJ2-4	TRBV6-5	few	TGTGCCAGCAGCGACTCCGGGGGTAGGTCGAGAAACATTCAGTACTTC	CASSDSGGRSRNIQYF
.	TRBJ1-2	TRBV27	.	TGTGCCAGCAGTTACGCCGGGGCAGCTTATGGCTACACCTTC	CASSYAGAAYGYTF
.	TRBJ2-1	TRBV24-1	.	TGTGCCACCAGTGATTTCCCGCCCGGTCCAGAGATAAGCTCCTACAATGAGCAGTTCTTC	CATSDFPPGPEISSYNEQFF